The 16 T cell receptor beta chains in this list originate from one sample, sequenced in a study of cytomegalovirus exposure and HLA in healthy donors. It was with 60 Vbeta and 13 Jbeta primers that the PCR ran. Measured with immunoSEQ multiplex PCR; TCRdb has only the in-frame clones, and not every one. In the table there are about 200,000 clones, roughly 85% of which are singletons. Input material: PBMCs. Source of these receptors: a woman aged 45-60 years in good health and CMV-seronegative.

The V call is TRBV19, the J call TRBJ2-1; TRBD1 might be the D (5 bases). Trimming took 1 base from V and 1 from J, leaving 11 bases between them. Germline V CDR1 and CDR2: LNHDA, SQIVND (reference sequence). This CDR3 is built from 16 residues. The CDR3 bases are TGTGCCAGTAGTATAGGGGGCAGCTCATCCTACAATGAGCAGTTCTTC. Its protein product is CASSIGGSSSYNEQFF. Based on the CDR3 plus reference TRBV19 and TRBJ2-1, the full variable domain is DGGITQSPKYLFRKEGQNVTLSCEQNLNHDAMYWYRQDPGQGLRLIYYSQIVNDFQKGDIAEGYSVSREKKESFPLTVTSAQKNPTAFYLCASSIGGSSSYNEQFFGPGTRLTVL.

The chain has TRBV18 and TRBJ2-3; a possible D gene is TRBD1 (5 bases). Trimming removed 3 bases from V and 4 bases from J, with 14 bases in between. Germline V CDR1 and CDR2: KGHSH, LQKENI. The CDR3 contains 15 residues. The CDR3 region is CASSPGRDGADTQYF. In DNA form, the CDR3 reads TGTGCCAGCTCACCGGGCAGGGATGGGGCAGATACGCAGTATTTT. The full variable domain, rest sourced from reference TRBV18 and TRBJ2-3, is NAGVMQNPRHLVRRRGQEARLRCSPMKGHSHVYWYRQLPEEGLKFMVYLQKENIIDESGMPKERFSAEFPKEGPSILRIQQVVRGDSAAYFCASSPGRDGADTQYFGPGTRLTVL.

The rearrangement joins TRBV2 to TRBJ1-5, with 7 nucleotides matching TRBD1. CDR3 length: 14 amino acids. Germline V gives CDR1 SNHLY, CDR2 FYNNEI. The V and J ends lost 6 bases and 4 bases, in that order; junction bases with no gene match: 6. This CDR3 is CASRGDSSNQPQHF. In DNA, the CDR3 is TGTGCCAGCAGGGGGGACAGCTCGAATCAGCCCCAGCATTTT.

The V call is TRBV28, the J call TRBJ1-5; the D is unclear. V was cut by 5 bases and J by 7 bases, with 21 bases left in between. There are 16 residues in the CDR3. CDR1 and CDR2 from the germline V gene are MDHEN and SYDVKM. The CDR3 nucleotides are TGTGCCAGCAGTCGACTTGGGCGGGGAAGTCAACAGCCCCAGCATTTT. It yields the protein CASSRLGRGSQQPQHF. Full variable domain (outside the CDR3, taken from reference TRBV28 and TRBJ1-5): DVKVTQSSRYLVKRTGEKVFLECVQDMDHENMFWYRQDPGLGLRLIYFSYDVKMKEKGDIPEGYSVSREKKERFSLILESASTNQTSMYLCASSRLGRGSQQPQHFGDGTRLSIL.

This clone was seen only once. CDR3 residues: CASSLVTIRDRAEKLFF. The DNA for the CDR3 is TGTGCCAGCAGCTTAGTCACCATCCGGGACAGGGCTGAAAAACTGTTTTTT. V usage is TRBV7-8 and J usage is TRBJ1-4; 9 nucleotides match TRBD1. CDR1 and CDR2 from the germline V gene are SGHVS and FQNEAQ. Germline trimming cut 1 base from V and 7 bases from J; bases unmatched to any gene: 10. CDR3 length equals 17 residues.

V is TRBV6-6 and J is TRBJ1-1; D unclear. This CDR3 spans 16 amino acids. The germline gives CDR1 MNHNY, CDR2 SVGAGI (reference sequence). Trimming stripped 2 bases from V and 0 bases from J, with 13 bases between. Here the CDR3 DNA reads TGTGCCAGCAGTTACCCTAGCGGACCCATGAACACTGAAGCTTTCTTT. The encoded protein is CASSYPSGPMNTEAFF.

V gene TRBV4-3 combines with J gene TRBJ1-1; 8 bases map to TRBD1. The CDR3 contains 16 residues. From germline, CDR1 is LGHNA and CDR2 YSLEER. With V trimmed by 1 base and J by 8 bases, 12 bases remained unmatched. Here the CDR3 reads CASSQAVSTGGTEAFF. In DNA form, the CDR3 reads TGCGCCAGCAGCCAAGCGGTATCTACAGGGGGTACCGAAGCTTTCTTT.

This clone has more than one count but fewer than ten. The rearrangement uses TRBV29-1 and TRBJ1-2, with D maybe TRBD1 (6 bases). Germline V lookup: CDR1 SQVTM, CDR2 ANQGSEA. V shed 0 bases and J shed 4 bases, with 12 bases lying between them. The CDR3 is 14 amino acids. The CDR3 reads CSVEDQGIGYGYTF. The CDR3 bases are TGCAGCGTTGAAGACCAGGGGATAGGCTATGGCTACACCTTC. Supplemented by reference TRBV29-1 and TRBJ1-2, the full variable domain reads SAVISQKPSRDICQRGTSLTIQCQVDSQVTMMFWYRQQPGQSLTLIATANQGSEATYESGFVIDKFPISRPNLTFSTLTVSNMSPEDSSIYLCSVEDQGIGYGYTFGSGTRLTVV.

Only one count was recorded for this clone. The gene calls are TRBV28 and TRBJ2-5; the D gene is possibly TRBD2 (8 bases). The CDR3 extends over 18 amino acids. Germline CDR1 and CDR2: MDHEN and SYDVKM. The V end lost 4 bases, the J end lost 0 bases, and 21 bases lay between the germline ends. Here the CDR3 reads CASSSQGGLAGHQETQYF. The CDR3, as DNA: TGTGCCAGCAGTTCCCAGGGGGGTCTAGCGGGCCACCAAGAGACCCAGTACTTC.

This clone was seen a single time. The chain recombines TRBV6-6 with TRBJ1-5; 7 bases are shared with TRBD1. Losses at the gene ends were 6 bases for V and 4 bases for J; bases not matched to a gene: 6. Germline loops: CDR1 MNHNY, CDR2 SVGAGI (reference sequence). This CDR3 region has 14 residues. In DNA, the CDR3 is TGTGCCAGCAGACCCGACAGGGAAAATCAGCCCCAGCATTTT. Protein product: CASRPDRENQPQHF.

This chain connects TRBV9 to TRBJ1-2; D uncertain. V lost 1 base to trimming and J lost 0 bases, with 10 bases between them. CDR3 length: 15 amino acids. Per germline, CDR1 SGDLS and CDR2 YYNGEE. This CDR3 is CASSVNGNPNYGYTF. The DNA of the CDR3 is TGTGCCAGCAGCGTAAACGGGAACCCTAACTATGGCTACACCTTC. Using reference TRBV9 and TRBJ1-2 for the parts outside the CDR3, the full variable domain is DSGVTQTPKHLITATGQRVTLRCSPRSGDLSVYWYQQSLDQGLQFLIQYYNGEERAKGNILERFSAQQFPDLHSELNLSSLELGDSALYFCASSVNGNPNYGYTFGSGTRLTVV.

V gene TRBV27 combines with J gene TRBJ1-4; tentative D call: TRBD1 (5 bases). Trimming left V 3 bases short and J 5 bases short, with 13 bases between. The CDR3 is made up of 15 amino acids. Germline CDR1 and CDR2: MNHEY and SMNVEV (reference sequence). The CDR3 loop reads CASSLTTVSNEKLFF. DNA of the CDR3: TGTGCCAGCAGTTTGACGACAGTTTCAAATGAAAAACTGTTTTTT.

J is TRBJ1-6 and V is TRBV6-5; 7 bases map to TRBD1. CDR3 length: 13 residues. V was clipped by 5 bases and J by 12 bases; unmatched bases: 7. Germline V CDR1 and CDR2: MNHEY, SVGAGI. CDR3 in DNA: TGTGCCAGCAGTCGACAGGGTGGGGTACCCCTCCACTTT. Encoded protein: CASSRQGGVPLHF.

The chain links TRBV5-1 to TRBJ2-7; the match to TRBD1 covers 7 bases. In germline, CDR1 is SGHRS, CDR2 YFSETQ. V lost 4 bases to trimming and J lost 9 bases; unmatched junction nucleotides: 7. The CDR3 spans 12 residues. The CDR3 is CASSNDRDLQYF. CDR3 nucleotides: TGCGCCAGCAGCAATGACAGGGATCTGCAGTACTTC.

The chain has TRBV28 and TRBJ1-2; D gene ambiguous. Germline V CDR1 and CDR2: MDHEN, SYDVKM. V was pared by 3 bases and J by 5 bases, with 10 bases between. There are 13 residues in the CDR3. DNA of the CDR3: TGTGCCAGCAGTTTGGCCCAGGAATATGGCTACACCTTC. Translation: CASSLAQEYGYTF.

The CDR3 loop reads CASSLLLTGAADTQYF. The CDR3 nucleotides are TGCGCCAGCAGCCTACTCTTAACGGGAGCGGCAGATACGCAGTATTTT. The rearrangement uses TRBV5-1 and TRBJ2-3; D is possibly TRBD2 (6 bases). Germline CDR1 SGHRS, CDR2 YFSETQ. The germline V and J ends were trimmed by 4 bases and 4 bases, with 19 bases remaining between them. The CDR3 is made up of 16 amino acids.